Here is one T cell receptor (beta chain) with its context. The clone's antigen remains unknown. There are no base qualities to consult, and no much larger clone falls within one base. Libraries were prepared through the immunoSEQ multiplex PCR assay. Entries here come from immuneACCESS through TCRdb and include only in-frame sequences with V and J called. Some clones fail to appear in such tables; in the studies checked, an unresolved V gene covers under half of the shortfall, and the cause of the remainder is unknown. A total of 25,000 to 30,000 clones appear in this sample, roughly nine tenths of them only once. The ten biggest clones cover around 0.58% of the sample. The data derive from a study of T cell changes during pregnancy in multiple sclerosis (dated by TCRdb to about 2019). In the study overall: The study looked at changes in the T cell repertoire across pregnancy in women with multiple sclerosis.

V is clipped by 7 bases and J by 6 bases, and the sequence between their germline boundaries is 12 bases long. Including the terminal cysteine and phenylalanine, the CDR3 comprises 11 residues. Only the CDR3 part of the read is kept: 33 bases, read in frame from the first base. Taken from the germline V gene (reference sequence), the CDR1 and CDR2 loops are GTSNPN and SVGIG. This chain is built from TRBV30 and TRBJ1-1, with TRBD1 perhaps the D gene, on 5 matching bases. The source was CD4+ T cells from peripheral blood mononuclear cells, collected in the first trimester of pregnancy. This TCR derives from a female donor in good health, enrolled as a control in a pregnancy study. The sequenced DNA: TGTGCCTCCCAGGGTTTCGCTGAAGCTTTCTTT. Its protein is CASQGFAEAFF.